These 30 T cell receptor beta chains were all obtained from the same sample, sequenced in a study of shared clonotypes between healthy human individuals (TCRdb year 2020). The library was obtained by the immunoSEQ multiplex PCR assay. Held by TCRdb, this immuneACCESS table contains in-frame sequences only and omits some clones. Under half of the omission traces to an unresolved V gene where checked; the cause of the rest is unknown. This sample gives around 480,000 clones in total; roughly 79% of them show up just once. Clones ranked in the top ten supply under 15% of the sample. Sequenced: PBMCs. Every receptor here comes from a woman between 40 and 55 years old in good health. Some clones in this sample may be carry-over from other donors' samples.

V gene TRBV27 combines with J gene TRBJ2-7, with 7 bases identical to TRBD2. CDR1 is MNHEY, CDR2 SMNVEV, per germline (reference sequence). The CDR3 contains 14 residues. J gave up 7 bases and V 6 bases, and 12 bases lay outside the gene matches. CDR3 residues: CASSSGTIPLEQYF. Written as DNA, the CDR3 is TGTGCCAGCAGCTCCGGGACTATTCCCTTGGAGCAGTACTTC.

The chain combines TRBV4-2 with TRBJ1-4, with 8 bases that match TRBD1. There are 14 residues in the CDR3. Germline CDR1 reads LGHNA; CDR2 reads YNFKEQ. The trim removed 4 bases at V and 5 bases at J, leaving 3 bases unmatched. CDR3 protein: CASSRNRGNEKLFF. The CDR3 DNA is TGTGCCAGCAGCCGCAACAGGGGGAATGAAAAACTGTTTTTT.

The CDR3, as DNA: TGTGCCAGCAGCTTGGCCGCGACGGCCTACGAGCAGTACTTC. Its protein product is CASSLAATAYEQYF. The genes are TRBV5-8 and TRBJ2-7; D uncertain. The ends were cut back, 0 bases at V and 2 bases at J, with 9 bases in the middle. The CDR3 is made up of 14 amino acids. Germline CDR1 is SGHTS and CDR2 is YDEGEE.

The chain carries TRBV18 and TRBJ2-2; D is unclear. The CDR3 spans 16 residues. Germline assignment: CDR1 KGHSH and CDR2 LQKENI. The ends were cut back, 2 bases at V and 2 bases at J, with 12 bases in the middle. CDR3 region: CASSPTQTVNTGELFF. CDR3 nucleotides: TGTGCCAGCTCACCAACGCAGACCGTAAACACCGGGGAGCTGTTTTTT.

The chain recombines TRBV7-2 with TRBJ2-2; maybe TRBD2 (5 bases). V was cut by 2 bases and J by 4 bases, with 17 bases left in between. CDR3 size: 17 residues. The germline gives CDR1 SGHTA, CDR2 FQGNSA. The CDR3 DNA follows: TGTGCCAGCAGCTTACGGGGTAGCCTAGTCGTCACCGGGGAGCTGTTTTTT. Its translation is CASSLRGSLVVTGELFF.

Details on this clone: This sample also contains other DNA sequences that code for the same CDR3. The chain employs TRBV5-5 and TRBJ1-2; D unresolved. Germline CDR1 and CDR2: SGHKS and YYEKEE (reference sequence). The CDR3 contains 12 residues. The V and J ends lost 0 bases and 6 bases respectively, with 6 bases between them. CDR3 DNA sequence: TGTGCCAGCAGCTTGGTTGGGGATGGCTACACCTTC. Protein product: CASSLVGDGYTF.

CDR3 in DNA: TGTGCCAGCAGCTTGGGACTAGCGGGAGCAGAGACCCAGTACTTC. Its translation: CASSLGLAGAETQYF. V is TRBV5-4 and J is TRBJ2-5; TRBD2 agrees at 12 bases. The CDR3 is made up of 15 amino acids. V was pared by 0 bases and J by 4 bases, with 1 base of the junction left unmatched. Per germline, CDR1 SGHNT and CDR2 YYREEE (reference sequence). Combining the CDR3 with reference TRBV5-4 and TRBJ2-5 gives the whole variable domain ETGVTQSPTHLIKTRGQQVTLRCSSQSGHNTVSWYQQALGQGPQFIFQYYREEENGRGNFPPRFSGLQFPNYSSELNVNALELDDSALYLCASSLGLAGAETQYFGPGTRLLVL.

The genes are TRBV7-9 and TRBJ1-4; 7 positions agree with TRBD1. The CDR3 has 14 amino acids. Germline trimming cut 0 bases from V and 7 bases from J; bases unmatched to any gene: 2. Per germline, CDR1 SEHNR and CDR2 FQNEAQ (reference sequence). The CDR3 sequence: CASSLAGGGEKLFF. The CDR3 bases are TGTGCCAGCAGCTTAGCAGGGGGCGGTGAAAAACTGTTTTTT.

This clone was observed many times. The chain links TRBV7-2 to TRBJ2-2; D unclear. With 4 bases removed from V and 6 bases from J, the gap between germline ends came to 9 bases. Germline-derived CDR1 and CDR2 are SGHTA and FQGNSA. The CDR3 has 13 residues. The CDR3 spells CASSSDFAGELFF. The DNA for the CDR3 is TGTGCCAGCAGCTCAGATTTTGCCGGGGAGCTGTTTTTT.

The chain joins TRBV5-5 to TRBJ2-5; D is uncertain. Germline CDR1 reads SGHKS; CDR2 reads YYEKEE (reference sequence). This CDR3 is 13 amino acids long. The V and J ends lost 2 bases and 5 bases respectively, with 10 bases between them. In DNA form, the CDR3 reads TGTGCCAGCAGCTTAGCGATTTTTGAGACCCAGTACTTC. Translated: CASSLAIFETQYF. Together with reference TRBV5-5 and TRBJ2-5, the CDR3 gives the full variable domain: DAGVTQSPTHLIKTRGQQVTLRCSPISGHKSVSWYQQVLGQGPQFIFQYYEKEERGRGNFPDRFSARQFPNYSSELNVNALLLGDSALYLCASSLAIFETQYFGPGTRLLVL.

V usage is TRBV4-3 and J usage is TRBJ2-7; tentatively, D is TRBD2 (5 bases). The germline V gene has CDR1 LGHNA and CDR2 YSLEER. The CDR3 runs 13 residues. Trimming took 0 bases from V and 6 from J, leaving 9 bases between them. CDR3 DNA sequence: TGCGCCAGCAGCCAAGATCGGACTCTCGAGCAGTACTTC. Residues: CASSQDRTLEQYF.

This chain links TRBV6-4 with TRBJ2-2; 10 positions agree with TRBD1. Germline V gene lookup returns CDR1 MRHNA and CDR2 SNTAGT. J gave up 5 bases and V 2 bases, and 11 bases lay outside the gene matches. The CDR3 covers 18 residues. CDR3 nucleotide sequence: TGTGCCAGCAGTGACACAGCCGGGACAGGGGACCTTACCGGGGAGCTGTTTTTT. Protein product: CASSDTAGTGDLTGELFF.

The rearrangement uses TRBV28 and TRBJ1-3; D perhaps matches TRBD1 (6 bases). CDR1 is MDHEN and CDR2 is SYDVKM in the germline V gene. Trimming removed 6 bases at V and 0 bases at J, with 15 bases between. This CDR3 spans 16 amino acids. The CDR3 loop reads CASSPTGTPSGNTIYF. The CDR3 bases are TGTGCCAGCAGCCCAACAGGGACTCCCTCTGGAAACACCATATATTTT.

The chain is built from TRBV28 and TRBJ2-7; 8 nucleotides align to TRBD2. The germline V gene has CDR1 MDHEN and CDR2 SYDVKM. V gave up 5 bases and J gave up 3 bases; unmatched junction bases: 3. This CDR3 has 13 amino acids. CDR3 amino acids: CASSPGGGYEQYF. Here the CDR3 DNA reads TGTGCCAGCAGTCCCGGGGGGGGCTACGAGCAGTACTTC. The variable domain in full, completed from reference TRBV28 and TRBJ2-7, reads DVKVTQSSRYLVKRTGEKVFLECVQDMDHENMFWYRQDPGLGLRLIYFSYDVKMKEKGDIPEGYSVSREKKERFSLILESASTNQTSMYLCASSPGGGYEQYFGPGTRLTVT.

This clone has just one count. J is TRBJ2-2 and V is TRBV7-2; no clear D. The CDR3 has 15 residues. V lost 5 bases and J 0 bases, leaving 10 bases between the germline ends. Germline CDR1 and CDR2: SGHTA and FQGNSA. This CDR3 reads CASSKDVANTGELFF. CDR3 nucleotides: TGTGCCAGCAGCAAGGACGTCGCGAACACCGGGGAGCTGTTTTTT.

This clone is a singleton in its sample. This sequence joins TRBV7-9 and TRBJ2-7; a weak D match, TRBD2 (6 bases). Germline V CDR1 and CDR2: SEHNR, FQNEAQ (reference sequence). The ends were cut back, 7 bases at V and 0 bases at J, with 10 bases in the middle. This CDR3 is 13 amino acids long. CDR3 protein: CASTLTSSYEQYF. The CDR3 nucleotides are TGTGCCAGCACCCTGACTAGCTCCTACGAGCAGTACTTC.

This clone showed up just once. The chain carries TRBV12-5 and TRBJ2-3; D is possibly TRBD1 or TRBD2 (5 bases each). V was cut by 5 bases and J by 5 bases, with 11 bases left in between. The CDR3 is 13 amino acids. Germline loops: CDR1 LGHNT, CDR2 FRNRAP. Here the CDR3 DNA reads TGTGCTAGTGGTGCCTCTGGGGGAGATACGCAGTATTTT. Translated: CASGASGGDTQYF.

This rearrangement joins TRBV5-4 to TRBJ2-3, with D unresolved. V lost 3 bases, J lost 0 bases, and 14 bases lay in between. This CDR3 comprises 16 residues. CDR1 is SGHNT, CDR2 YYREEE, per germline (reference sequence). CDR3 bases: TGTGCCAGCAGCTCGAACTCGTATTCTAGCACAGATACGCAGTATTTT. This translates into CASSSNSYSSTDTQYF.

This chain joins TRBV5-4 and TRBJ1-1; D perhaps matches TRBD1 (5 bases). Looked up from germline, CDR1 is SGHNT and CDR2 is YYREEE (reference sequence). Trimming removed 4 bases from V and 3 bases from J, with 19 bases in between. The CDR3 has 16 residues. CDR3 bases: TGTGCCAGCAGCCCTTTCGCGGGACTTCGTGACACTGAAGCTTTCTTT. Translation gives CASSPFAGLRDTEAFF.

The chain's CDR3 is CATSSSSTSGSVDTQYF. Here the CDR3 DNA reads TGTGCCACCAGCAGCTCCTCGACTAGCGGGAGTGTAGATACGCAGTATTTT. The J gene is TRBJ2-3, the V gene TRBV15; 12 bases map to TRBD2. The V and J ends lost 3 bases and 5 bases, in that order; junction bases with no gene match: 9. The CDR3 runs 17 residues. The germline V gene encodes CDR1 LNHNV and CDR2 YYDKDF (reference sequence).

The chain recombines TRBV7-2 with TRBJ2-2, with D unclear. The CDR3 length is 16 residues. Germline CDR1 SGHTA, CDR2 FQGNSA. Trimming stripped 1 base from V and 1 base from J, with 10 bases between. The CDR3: CASSLEWARNTGELFF. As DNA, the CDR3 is TGTGCCAGCAGCTTAGAGTGGGCTAGGAACACCGGGGAGCTGTTTTTT.

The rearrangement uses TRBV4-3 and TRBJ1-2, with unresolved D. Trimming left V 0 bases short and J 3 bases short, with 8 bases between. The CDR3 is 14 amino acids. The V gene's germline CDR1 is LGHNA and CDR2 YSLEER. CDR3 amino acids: CASSQDRADYGYTF. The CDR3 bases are TGCGCCAGCAGCCAAGATCGGGCAGACTATGGCTACACCTTC.

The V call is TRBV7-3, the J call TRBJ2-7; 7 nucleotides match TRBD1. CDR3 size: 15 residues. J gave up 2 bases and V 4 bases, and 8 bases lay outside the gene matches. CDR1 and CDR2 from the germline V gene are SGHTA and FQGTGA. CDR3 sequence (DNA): TGTGCCAGCAGCTCGACAGGGTTCCCTACCTACGAGCAGTACTTC. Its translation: CASSSTGFPTYEQYF.

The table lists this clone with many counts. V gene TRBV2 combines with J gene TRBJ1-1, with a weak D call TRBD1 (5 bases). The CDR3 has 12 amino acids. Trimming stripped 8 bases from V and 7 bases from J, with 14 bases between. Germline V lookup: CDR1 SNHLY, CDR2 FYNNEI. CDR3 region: CASGDEGSEAFF. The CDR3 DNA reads TGTGCCAGCGGGGACGAAGGGAGTGAAGCTTTCTTT.

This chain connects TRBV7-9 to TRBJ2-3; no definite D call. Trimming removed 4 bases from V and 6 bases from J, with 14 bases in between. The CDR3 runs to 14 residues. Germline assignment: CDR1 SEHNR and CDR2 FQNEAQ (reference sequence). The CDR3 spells CASSSVHVSDTQYF. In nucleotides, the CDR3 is TGTGCCAGCAGCTCCGTCCACGTATCCGATACGCAGTATTTT. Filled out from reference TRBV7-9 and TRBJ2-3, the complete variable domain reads DTGVSQNPRHKITKRGQNVTFRCDPISEHNRLYWYRQTLGQGPEFLTYFQNEAQLEKSRLLSDRFSAERPKGSFSTLEIQRTEQGDSAMYLCASSSVHVSDTQYFGPGTRLTVL.

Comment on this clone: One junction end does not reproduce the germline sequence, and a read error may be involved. CDR3 in amino acids: CARSFWGRGRAEAFF. In DNA, the CDR3 is TGTGCCCGCAGTTTCTGGGGACGGGGGAGGGCTGAAGCTTTCTTT. The chain couples TRBV6-5 to TRBJ1-1, with a possible D match to TRBD1 (5 bases). The CDR3 extends over 15 amino acids. Germline V gene sequence: CDR1 MNHEY, CDR2 SVGAGI.

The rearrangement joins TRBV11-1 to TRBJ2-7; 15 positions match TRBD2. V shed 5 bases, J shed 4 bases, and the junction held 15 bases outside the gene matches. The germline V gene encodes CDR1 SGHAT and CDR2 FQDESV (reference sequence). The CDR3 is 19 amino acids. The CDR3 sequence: CASSPHAMGLAGGLYEQYF. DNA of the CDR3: TGTGCCAGCAGCCCCCACGCCATGGGACTAGCGGGAGGACTATACGAGCAGTACTTC.

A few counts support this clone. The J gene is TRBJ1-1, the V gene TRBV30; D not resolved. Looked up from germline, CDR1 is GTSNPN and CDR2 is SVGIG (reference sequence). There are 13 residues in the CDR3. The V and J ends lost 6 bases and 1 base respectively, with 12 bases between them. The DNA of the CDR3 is TGTGCCTGCCCCACAGATTCGAACACTGAAGCTTTCTTT. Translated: CACPTDSNTEAFF.

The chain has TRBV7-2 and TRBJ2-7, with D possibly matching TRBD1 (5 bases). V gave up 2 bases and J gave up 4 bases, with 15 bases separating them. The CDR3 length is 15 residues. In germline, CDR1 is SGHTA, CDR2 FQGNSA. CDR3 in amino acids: CASSLRTGTVYEQYF. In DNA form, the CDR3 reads TGTGCCAGCAGCTTACGTACAGGCACCGTTTACGAGCAGTACTTC.

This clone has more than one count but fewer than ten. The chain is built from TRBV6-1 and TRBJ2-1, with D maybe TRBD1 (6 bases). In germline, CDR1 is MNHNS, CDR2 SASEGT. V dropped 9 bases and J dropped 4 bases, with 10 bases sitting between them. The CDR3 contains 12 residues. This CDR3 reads CASGTTYNEQFF. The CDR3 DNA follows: TGTGCCAGTGGGACAACTTACAATGAGCAGTTCTTC.